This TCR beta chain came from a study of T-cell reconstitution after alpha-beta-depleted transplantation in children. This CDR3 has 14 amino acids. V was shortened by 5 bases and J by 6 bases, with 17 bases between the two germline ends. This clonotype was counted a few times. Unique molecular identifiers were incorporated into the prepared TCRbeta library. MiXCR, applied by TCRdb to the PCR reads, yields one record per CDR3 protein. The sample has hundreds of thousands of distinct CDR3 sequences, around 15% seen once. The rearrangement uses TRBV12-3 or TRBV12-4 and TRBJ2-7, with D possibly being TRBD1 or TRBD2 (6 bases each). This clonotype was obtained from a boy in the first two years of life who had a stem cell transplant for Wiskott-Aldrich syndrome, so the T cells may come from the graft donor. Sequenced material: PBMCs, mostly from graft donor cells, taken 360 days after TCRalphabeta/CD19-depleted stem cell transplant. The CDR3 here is CASSLNRGVFEQYF. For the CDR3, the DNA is TGTGCCAGCAGTCTCAATAGGGGGGTTTTCGAGCAGTACTTC.